The clone carrying this T cell receptor beta chain registers medium-sized (0.01 to 0.1%) by frequency. From the germline J gene comes the end of the CDR3, since the read stops 3 residues before it. The protocol was immunoSEQ multiplex PCR, while the TCRdb copy is restricted to in-frame clones and leaves out a portion. The table gives about 6,300 clones; the top ten clones make up roughly 6% of it. These data originate in a study of Tregs in tolerant kidney transplant recipients. Germline V gives CDR1 DFQATT, CDR2 SNEGSKA (reference sequence). This CDR3 contains 13 residues. V was shortened by 7 bases and J by 1 base, with 13 bases between the two germline ends. The nonmyeloablative bone marrow transplants came from related graft donors, with transient mixed chimerism.

This chain joins TRBV20-1 and TRBJ1-1; possible D gene TRBD1, 5 bases. The TCR comes from a human patient who received a combined kidney and bone marrow transplant. Some T cells may originate from the graft donor. The input for sequencing was CD4+ T cells from blood (PBMCs), taken 6 months after the transplant. The sequenced part of the CDR3 DNA is TGCAGTGGCAGGGAAGGGCCGAACACTGAA. It is translated as CSGREGPNTE. The whole CDR3 reads CSGREGPNTEAFF.